The 2 T cell receptor beta chains below come from one sample, sequenced in a study of PD-1 blockade in classical Hodgkin lymphoma. Only in-frame clones appear in the TCRdb table, and some are missing; sequencing was by immunoSEQ multiplex PCR. Here the sample spans about 64,000 clones, approximately 94% being singletons. Time point meaning: cycle 4 day 1 (C4D1), after 5 to 7 weeks of nivolumab. Every single patient, without exception, relapsed after autologous stem cell transplantation, and brentuximab vedotin exposure varied. The starting material was peripheral blood mononuclear cells (PBMCs), obtained before the fourth cycle of nivolumab. Receptor source: a human donor with classical Hodgkin lymphoma.

The CDR3 region is CASAREVNTEAFF. As DNA, the CDR3 is TGTGCCAGCGCCCGTGAGGTGAACACTGAAGCTTTCTTT. The chain is built from TRBV2 and TRBJ1-1; no clear D. The V end was cut by 8 bases, the J end by 0 bases, with 10 bases between. The CDR3 length is 13 residues. CDR1 and CDR2 from the germline V gene are SNHLY and FYNNEI.

V usage is TRBV9 and J usage is TRBJ2-1; D is perhaps TRBD1 (6 bases). This CDR3 has 15 amino acids. The V end was cut by 0 bases, the J end by 5 bases, with 12 bases between. Germline V gene lookup returns CDR1 SGDLS and CDR2 YYNGEE. CDR3 sequence (DNA): TGTGCCAGCAGCGTAGGCAGGGGCGCTGACAATGAGCAGTTCTTC. Its translation: CASSVGRGADNEQFF.